Sequencing of this TCR beta chain was carried out in a study of response to subunit inactivated influenza vaccine. This clonotype appeared a few times. TCRdb analysed the RT-PCR reads with MiXCR anew, one entry per CDR3 protein. Found here are 500,000 to 600,000 distinct CDR3 sequences, roughly 10% of them singletons; the top ten hold around 10%. Germline V CDR1 and CDR2: SNHLY, FYNNEI. The V end was cut by 6 bases, the J end by 0 bases, with 12 bases between. The CDR3 length is 14 residues. These records were also assigned to another study, of T cells expressing NK-cell markers. As that study records: With UMIs, 5'RACE template switching was used to make TCR beta cDNA.

The specimen comprised PBMCs from blood, sampled on the day of vaccination. The rearrangement uses TRBV2 and TRBJ2-7; D possibly corresponds to TRBD1 (5 bases). The source is a man between 45 and 60 years old who received an inactivated influenza vaccine. The CDR3 DNA follows: TGTGCCAGCAGAGACAGACTTGACTCCTACGAGCAGTACTTC. Its translation: CASRDRLDSYEQYF. The variable domain in full, with the rest retrieved from reference TRBV2 and TRBJ2-7, is EPEVTQTPSHQVTQMGQEVILRCVPISNHLYFYWYRQILGQKVEFLVSFYNNEISEKSEIFDDQFSVERPDGSNFTLKIRSTKLEDSAMYFCASRDRLDSYEQYFGPGTRLTVT.